A single sample gave rise to the 9 T cell receptor beta chains below, sequenced in a study of radiotherapy plus CTLA-4 blockade in lung cancer. The protocol was immunoSEQ multiplex PCR, while the TCRdb copy is restricted to in-frame clones and leaves out a portion. In the table there are 75,000 to 95,000 clones, about four fifths of which are singletons. Material: peripheral blood, obtained from a patient treated with radiotherapy plus ipilimumab. The receptors were gathered from a human donor with non-small cell lung cancer that progressed on radiotherapy plus ipilimumab.

Regarding this clone: Other DNA sequences in the sample encode the same CDR3. The rearrangement uses TRBV11-3 and TRBJ2-3, with D uncertain. V lost 0 bases and J lost 3, with 1 base in between. The length of the CDR3 is 12 residues. Germline CDR1 is SGHNT and CDR2 is YENEEA. CDR3 in amino acids: CASSLDTDTQYF. The CDR3 DNA reads TGTGCCAGCAGCTTAGATACAGATACGCAGTATTTT. The full variable domain, in which reference TRBV11-3 and TRBJ2-3 provide the parts outside the CDR3, is EAGVVQSPRYKIIEKKQPVAFWCNPISGHNTLYWYLQNLGQGPELLIRYENEEAVDDSQLPKDRFSAERLKGVDSTLKIQPAELGDSAVYLCASSLDTDTQYFGPGTRLTVL.

The J gene is TRBJ2-1, the V gene TRBV28; no clear D. The CDR3 extends over 14 amino acids. V lost 5 bases to trimming and J lost 2 bases, with 10 bases between them. Germline V gene sequence: CDR1 MDHEN, CDR2 SYDVKM. Here the CDR3 reads CASSIVRAYNEQFF. The DNA of the CDR3 is TGTGCCAGCAGTATCGTACGGGCCTACAATGAGCAGTTCTTC.

The V call is TRBV5-1, the J call TRBJ2-2, with TRBD1 as a possible D gene (5 bases). The V gene lost 4 bases and the J gene lost 5 bases, with 18 bases spanning the gap. The germline V gene has CDR1 SGHRS and CDR2 YFSETQ. The CDR3 extends over 16 amino acids. CDR3: CASSAQGGRRTGELFF. CDR3 coding DNA: TGCGCCAGCAGCGCCCAGGGTGGGCGTCGAACCGGGGAGCTGTTTTTT.

The chain has TRBV19 and TRBJ2-7; D call uncertain. The CDR3 spans 12 residues. Germline V gene lookup returns CDR1 LNHDA and CDR2 SQIVND (reference sequence). Trimming removed 4 bases at V and 4 bases at J, with 8 bases between. CDR3 protein: CASSTAGYEQYF. For the CDR3, the DNA is TGTGCCAGTAGTACCGCAGGTTACGAGCAGTACTTC. The variable domain in full, completed from reference TRBV19 and TRBJ2-7, reads DGGITQSPKYLFRKEGQNVTLSCEQNLNHDAMYWYRQDPGQGLRLIYYSQIVNDFQKGDIAEGYSVSREKKESFPLTVTSAQKNPTAFYLCASSTAGYEQYFGPGTRLTVT.

The chain joins TRBV5-8 to TRBJ2-1; 9 bases are shared with TRBD2. Germline values: CDR1 SGHTS, CDR2 YDEGEE. J gave up 4 bases and V 0 bases, and 2 bases lay outside the gene matches. This CDR3 spans 15 amino acids. CDR3 bases: TGTGCCAGCAGCTTGGGACTAGCGGTTTACAATGAGCAGTTCTTC. It specifies CASSLGLAVYNEQFF.

In its sample, this clone was seen once. The chain recombines TRBV11-2 with TRBJ2-3, with D unclear. Trimming removed 3 bases at V and 12 bases at J, with 16 bases between. CDR1 SGHAT and CDR2 FQNNGV come from the germline V gene. The CDR3 loop spans 13 amino acids. The DNA for the CDR3 is TGTGCCAGCAGCTTCCTCGGGTATCGTGCACAGTATTTT. It translates to CASSFLGYRAQYF.

CDR3 loop: CASSLNPGAGELFF. In DNA form, the CDR3 reads TGTGCCAGCAGCCTGAATCCGGGCGCCGGGGAGCTGTTTTTT. This sequence joins TRBV11-2 and TRBJ2-2; D not resolved. V shed 5 bases and J shed 6 bases, with 13 bases lying between them. Looked up from germline, CDR1 is SGHAT and CDR2 is FQNNGV. This CDR3 spans 14 amino acids.

This chain connects TRBV5-1 to TRBJ2-1, with TRBD1 matching over 12 bases. The CDR3 has 15 residues. Germline V gene data show CDR1 as SGHRS and CDR2 as YFSETQ. V gave up 4 bases and J gave up 6 bases; unmatched junction bases: 5. CDR3 loop: CASSPGTGGSNEQFF. The CDR3 DNA sequence: TGCGCCAGCAGCCCTGGGACAGGGGGCTCCAATGAGCAGTTCTTC.

The V and J genes are TRBV10-3 and TRBJ2-5; tentatively, D is TRBD2 (5 bases). Trimming left V 2 bases short and J 5 bases short, with 15 bases between. Germline-derived CDR1 and CDR2 are ENHRY and SYGVKD. This CDR3 has 15 amino acids. This CDR3 is CAISEREHTFETQYF. For the CDR3, the DNA is TGTGCCATCAGTGAGAGGGAGCACACCTTTGAGACCCAGTACTTC.